The 27 T cell receptor beta chains below were found in one sample sequenced in a study of blood T cells in healthy people across ages. A sample-barcoded 5' primer and a J-beta primer mix were used in a second PCR of roughly 6 to 11 cycles. TCRdb recomputed calls from the 5' RACE reads with MiXCR, one row per CDR3 protein. The top ten clones hold approximately 17% of a sample with about 570,000 distinct CDR3 sequences, 27% of them seen once. The sample comprised blood. The source is a woman in her seventies in good health.

The rearrangement links TRBV12-3 or TRBV12-4 to TRBJ2-4; D uncertain. V lost 4 bases and J 11 bases, leaving 9 bases between the germline ends. The CDR3 extends over 11 amino acids. The CDR3 is CASSSPYVQYF. The CDR3 nucleotides read TGTGCCAGCAGTTCTCCCTACGTTCAGTACTTC.

The rearrangement links TRBV5-1 to TRBJ1-2, with 10 bases lining up with TRBD1. The J segment lost 8 bases and the V segment lost 3 bases, leaving 10 bases of the junction unmatched. The CDR3 runs to 15 residues. Germline V gene data show CDR1 as SGHRS and CDR2 as YFSETQ. In DNA form, the CDR3 reads TGCGCCAGCAGCTCACCTACCGGGACAGGGGCCGGCTACACCTTC. This encodes CASSSPTGTGAGYTF.

In its sample, this clonotype was seen a few times. The genes are TRBV7-2 and TRBJ1-2; weak D call: TRBD1 (6 bases). The CDR3 runs to 15 residues. CDR1 and CDR2 from the germline V gene are SGHTA and FQGNSA. V gave up 2 bases and J gave up 3 bases, with 13 bases separating them. As DNA, the CDR3 is TGTGCCAGCAGCTTACACGCGGGGGGCGACTATGGCTACACCTTC. This codes for CASSLHAGGDYGYTF.

With respect to this clonotype: Sequence at one end of the junction differs from germline and may be a read error. V and J are TRBV5-1 and TRBJ2-5; the match to TRBD1 covers 8 bases. The CDR3 loop spans 14 amino acids. CDR1 is SGHRS and CDR2 is YFSETQ in the germline V gene. The CDR3 here is CASSSGQAGNERFF. The CDR3 DNA is TGCGCCAGCAGCTCGGGACAGGCAGGGAATGAGCGGTTCTTC.

This rearrangement joins TRBV10-3 to TRBJ2-5; no clear D. The CDR3 runs 12 residues. Germline CDR1 reads ENHRY; CDR2 reads SYGVKD. V shed 4 bases and J shed 2 bases, with 5 bases lying between them. The chain's CDR3 is CAISVQQETQYF. The CDR3 DNA sequence: TGTGCCATCAGTGTACAGCAAGAGACCCAGTACTTC.

In its sample, this clonotype was seen a few times. The chain couples TRBV5-6 to TRBJ2-5; 7 bases map to TRBD1. There are 16 residues in the CDR3. Trimming took 2 bases from V and 5 from J; bases not matched to a gene: 12. The germline CDR1 and CDR2 sequences are SGHDT and YYEEEE. Written as DNA, the CDR3 is TGTGCCAGCAGCTTCCGCCGAAGACAGGGAGAGGAGACCCAGTACTTC. It yields the protein CASSFRRRQGEETQYF.

Only a few counts were recorded for this clonotype. The chain employs TRBV29-1 and TRBJ2-5, with D possibly being TRBD2 (6 bases). The V and J ends lost 4 bases and 0 bases respectively, with 18 bases between them. This CDR3 spans 16 amino acids. Looked up from germline, CDR1 is SQVTM and CDR2 is ANQGSEA. The DNA for the CDR3 is TGCAGCGTTGCCCCCCGTGGAGGGTTTCACCAAGAGACCCAGTACTTC. Its protein product is CSVAPRGGFHQETQYF.

The J gene is TRBJ2-1, the V gene TRBV5-1, with 9 nucleotides matching TRBD2. J gave up 6 bases and V 1 base, and 8 bases lay outside the gene matches. This CDR3 is built from 16 residues. Germline CDR1 SGHRS, CDR2 YFSETQ. Here the CDR3 DNA reads TGCGCCAGCAGCTTGATCGCGGGGGGGCTGTTCAATGAGCAGTTCTTC. Residues: CASSLIAGGLFNEQFF.

The rearrangement uses TRBV24-1 and TRBJ2-3, with D maybe TRBD2 (5 bases). Trimming shortened V by 2 bases and J by 6 bases, and 11 bases separated the two germline ends. CDR1 and CDR2 (germline): KGHDR, SFDVKD. The CDR3 runs to 14 residues. CDR3 residues: CATSDSNASDTQYF. DNA of the CDR3: TGTGCCACCAGTGATTCTAACGCTAGCGATACGCAGTATTTT.

This clonotype has a handful of counts. The chain employs TRBV7-9 and TRBJ1-2; D is unclear. This CDR3 is built from 14 residues. Trimming stripped 1 base from V and 8 bases from J, with 14 bases between. Per germline, CDR1 SEHNR and CDR2 FQNEAQ (reference sequence). The CDR3 DNA sequence: TGTGCCAGCAGCTTAGAAATATCGGGGAGAGGCTACACCTTC. As protein: CASSLEISGRGYTF.

This clonotype turned up a few times. The chain links TRBV6-2 or TRBV6-3 to TRBJ1-1; D remains ambiguous. The germline V gene has CDR1 MNHEY and CDR2 SVGEGT. With 2 bases removed from V and 11 bases from J, the gap between germline ends came to 9 bases. The CDR3 sequence is 11 residues long. CDR3 nucleotides: TGTGCCAGCAGTTACCATACAGCTGCTTTCTTT. As protein: CASSYHTAAFF.

In this sample, this clonotype turned up many times. CDR3 sequence: CASSSPQGSNEQFF. In nucleotides, the CDR3 is TGCGCCAGCAGCTCCCCCCAGGGGTCCAATGAGCAGTTCTTC. The V call is TRBV5-1, the J call TRBJ2-1, with D tentatively TRBD1 (6 bases). V was shortened by 3 bases and J by 6 bases, with 13 bases between the two germline ends. CDR3 length equals 14 residues. Germline CDR1 is SGHRS and CDR2 is YFSETQ.

This clonotype showed up just a few times. J is TRBJ2-3 and V is TRBV29-1; 10 positions match TRBD1. J gave up 6 bases and V 6 bases, and 6 bases lay outside the gene matches. This CDR3 region has 13 residues. Germline V CDR1 and CDR2: SQVTM, ANQGSEA. CDR3 residues: CSVGTGVGDTQYF. The CDR3 region has the DNA TGCAGCGTCGGGACAGGGGTCGGGGATACGCAGTATTTT.

This clonotype turned up a few times. The V and J genes are TRBV7-3 and TRBJ2-5; 7 bases align to TRBD1. This CDR3 region has 13 residues. Germline assignment: CDR1 SGHTA and CDR2 FQGTGA. The V segment lost 5 bases and the J segment 5 bases; nucleotides outside the gene matches: 5. The CDR3 bases are TGTGCCAGCAGCATAGACAGGGTCGAGACCCAGTACTTC. Protein: CASSIDRVETQYF.

This clonotype was seen more than once but under ten times. The chain joins TRBV5-5 to TRBJ2-1, with TRBD2 matching 10 bases. The germline V gene encodes CDR1 SGHKS and CDR2 YYEKEE (reference sequence). The CDR3 loop spans 16 amino acids. With 2 bases clipped from V and 0 bases from J, the junction kept 2 bases outside the gene matches. CDR3 residues: CASSFPSGSSYNEQFF. CDR3 bases: TGTGCCAGCAGCTTTCCTAGCGGGAGCTCCTACAATGAGCAGTTCTTC.

In its sample, this clonotype was seen a few times. J is TRBJ2-7 and V is TRBV4-3, with no clear D. V was shortened by 2 bases and J by 3 bases, with 8 bases between the two germline ends. CDR1 is LGHNA and CDR2 is YSLEER in the germline V gene. This CDR3 contains 13 residues. CDR3 sequence: CASSQTRFYEQYF. CDR3 nucleotide sequence: TGCGCCAGCAGCCAAACCAGGTTCTACGAGCAGTACTTC.

The chain employs TRBV12-3 or TRBV12-4 and TRBJ1-5; TRBD1 matches at 7 bases. Trimming took 6 bases from V and 3 from J; bases not matched to a gene: 2. The length of the CDR3 is 13 residues. The CDR3 loop is CASSDRANQPQHF. DNA for the CDR3: TGTGCCAGCAGCGACAGGGCCAATCAGCCCCAGCATTTT.

About this clonotype: Relative to the germline gene, one junction end is altered; a read error may explain this. This chain links TRBV20-1 with TRBJ2-3; TRBD2 matches 12 bases. The CDR3 totals 15 residues. Per the germline V gene, CDR1 is DFQATT and CDR2 is SNEGSKA (reference sequence). The CDR3 DNA reads TGCGGTGCTGCACTACTAGCGGGGGGCGCAGATACGCAGTATTTT. Translated, it gives CGAALLAGGADTQYF.

The chain links TRBV20-1 to TRBJ2-1; TRBD2 aligns across 11 bases. The length of the CDR3 is 13 residues. CDR1 is DFQATT, CDR2 SNEGSKA, per germline (reference sequence). J was trimmed by 15 bases and V by 1 base; bases with no gene match: 8. This chain's CDR3 is CSARVVAGGPAFF. For the CDR3, the DNA is TGCAGTGCTAGAGTGGTAGCGGGGGGGCCAGCGTTCTTC.

This chain connects TRBV3-1 to TRBJ2-5; tentative D call: TRBD2 (6 bases). V was trimmed by 0 bases and J by 7 bases, leaving 21 bases between them. Germline CDR1 and CDR2: LGHDT and YNNKEL (reference sequence). There are 17 residues in the CDR3. The CDR3 DNA reads as TGTGCCAGCAGCCAAGATCTCCGAGGTAGCGGAGGACGGACCCAGTACTTC. It encodes CASSQDLRGSGGRTQYF.

The chain uses TRBV3-1 and TRBJ2-4; 11 nucleotides line up with TRBD2. Germline CDR1 is LGHDT and CDR2 is YNNKEL (reference sequence). With 4 bases clipped from V and 7 bases from J, the junction kept 9 bases outside the gene matches. This CDR3 comprises 16 residues. The CDR3 spells CASSLQLLAGVNIQYF. Here the CDR3 DNA reads TGTGCCAGCAGCCTCCAGTTACTAGCGGGGGTGAACATTCAGTACTTC.

The chain employs TRBV6-5 and TRBJ1-2; D call uncertain. Between the trimmed V and J ends, which lost 6 bases and 4 bases, there was a span of 15 bases. Germline CDR1 MNHEY, CDR2 SVGAGI. The CDR3 loop spans 14 amino acids. The CDR3: CASSPAAPGYGYTF. In DNA form, the CDR3 reads TGTGCCAGCAGCCCCGCGGCCCCTGGCTATGGCTACACCTTC.

The chain recombines TRBV12-3 or TRBV12-4 with TRBJ2-3; no clear D gene. This CDR3 spans 16 amino acids. V lost 1 base and J 4 bases, leaving 15 bases between the germline ends. In DNA form, the CDR3 reads TGTGCCAGCAGTTTAGATGCTCTCGGCTTCGCAGATACGCAGTATTTT. Amino acid sequence: CASSLDALGFADTQYF.

J is TRBJ2-2 and V is TRBV3-1; D could derive from TRBD1 or TRBD2 (6 bases each). From germline, CDR1 is LGHDT and CDR2 YNNKEL (reference sequence). V lost 4 bases and J lost 2, with 11 bases in between. This CDR3 is 15 amino acids long. CDR3 loop: CASSRRGTNTGELFF. In DNA form, the CDR3 reads TGTGCCAGCAGCCGGAGGGGGACCAACACCGGGGAGCTGTTTTTT.

On this clonotype itself: Here the CDR3 omits its conserved ending phenylalanine or tryptophan, so a read error is the likely source. The rearrangement joins TRBV6-2 or TRBV6-3 to TRBJ2-3; D uncertain. Germline V lookup: CDR1 MNHEY, CDR2 SVGEGT. V was trimmed by 2 bases and J by 6 bases, leaving 3 bases between them. The CDR3 loop spans 11 amino acids. The CDR3 sequence: CASSYPDTQYL. The CDR3 nucleotides read TGTGCCAGCAGTTACCCGGATACGCAGTATTTG.

The chain joins TRBV7-9 to TRBJ2-1, with a weak D call TRBD2 (7 bases). Trimming shortened V by 2 bases and J by 8 bases, and 13 bases separated the two germline ends. The CDR3 is made up of 14 amino acids. Germline lookup yields CDR1 SEHNR and CDR2 FQNEAQ (reference sequence). CDR3 coding DNA: TGTGCCAGCAGCTTAACGGGGGGCGTCGATGAGCAGTTCTTC. The encoded protein is CASSLTGGVDEQFF. Supplemented by reference TRBV7-9 and TRBJ2-1, the full variable domain reads DTGVSQNPRHKITKRGQNVTFRCDPISEHNRLYWYRQTLGQGPEFLTYFQNEAQLEKSRLLSDRFSAERPKGSFSTLEIQRTEQGDSAMYLCASSLTGGVDEQFFGPGTRLTVL.

This rearrangement joins TRBV20-1 to TRBJ1-6; tentative D call: TRBD1 (5 bases). In germline, CDR1 is DFQATT, CDR2 SNEGSKA (reference sequence). The germline V and J ends were trimmed by 2 bases and 10 bases, with 18 bases remaining between them. The length of the CDR3 is 15 residues. CDR3 coding DNA: TGCAGTGCTAGAAAAGTAGCAGGGTTTTGGTCACCCCTCCACTTT. Amino acid sequence: CSARKVAGFWSPLHF.